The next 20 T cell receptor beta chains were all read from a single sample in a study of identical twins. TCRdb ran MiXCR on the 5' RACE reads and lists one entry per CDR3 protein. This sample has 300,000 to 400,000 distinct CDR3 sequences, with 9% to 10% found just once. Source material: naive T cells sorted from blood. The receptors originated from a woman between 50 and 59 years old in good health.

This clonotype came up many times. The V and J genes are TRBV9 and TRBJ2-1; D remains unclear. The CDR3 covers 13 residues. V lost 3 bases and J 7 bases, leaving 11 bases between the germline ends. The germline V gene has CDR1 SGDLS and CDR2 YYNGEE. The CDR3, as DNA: TGTGCCAGCAGCGCCCACGAAGCAAATGAGCAGTTCTTC. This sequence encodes CASSAHEANEQFF.

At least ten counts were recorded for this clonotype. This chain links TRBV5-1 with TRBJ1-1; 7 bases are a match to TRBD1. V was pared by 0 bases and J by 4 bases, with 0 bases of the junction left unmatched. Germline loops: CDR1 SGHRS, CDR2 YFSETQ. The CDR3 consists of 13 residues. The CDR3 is CASSLEGATEAFF. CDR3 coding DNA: TGCGCCAGCAGCTTGGAGGGGGCCACTGAAGCTTTCTTT.

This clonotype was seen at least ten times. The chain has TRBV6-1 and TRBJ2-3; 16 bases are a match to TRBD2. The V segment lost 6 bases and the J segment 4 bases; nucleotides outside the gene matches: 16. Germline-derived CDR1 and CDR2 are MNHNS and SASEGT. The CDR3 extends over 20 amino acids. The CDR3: CASRDRPGLAGGPSSDTQYF. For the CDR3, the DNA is TGTGCCAGCAGAGACCGTCCGGGACTAGCGGGAGGGCCCAGTTCAGATACGCAGTATTTT.

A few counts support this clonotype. This CDR3 reads CSARDVQGYEQYF. DNA for the CDR3: TGCAGTGCTAGAGATGTACAGGGTTACGAGCAGTACTTC. This chain uses TRBV20-1 with TRBJ2-7; a weak D match, TRBD1 (6 bases). The germline V gene has CDR1 DFQATT and CDR2 SNEGSKA (reference sequence). CDR3 length equals 13 residues. Trimming left V 0 bases short and J 4 bases short, with 10 bases between.

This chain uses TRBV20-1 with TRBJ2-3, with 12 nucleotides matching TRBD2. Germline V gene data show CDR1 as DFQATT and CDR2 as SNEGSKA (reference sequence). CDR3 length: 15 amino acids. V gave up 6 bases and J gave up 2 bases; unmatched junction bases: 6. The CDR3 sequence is CSALRLAGDTDTQYF. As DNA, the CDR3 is TGCAGTGCCCTGAGACTAGCGGGAGACACAGATACGCAGTATTTT.

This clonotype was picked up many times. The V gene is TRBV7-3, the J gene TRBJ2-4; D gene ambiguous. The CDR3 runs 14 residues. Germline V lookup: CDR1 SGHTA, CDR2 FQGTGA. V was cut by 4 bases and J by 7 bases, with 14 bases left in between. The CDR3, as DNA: TGTGCCAGCAGCTCGGCTACCCTGGGGAACATTCAGTACTTC. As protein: CASSSATLGNIQYF. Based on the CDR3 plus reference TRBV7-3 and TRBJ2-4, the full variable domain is GAGVSQTPSNKVTEKGKYVELRCDPISGHTALYWYRQSLGQGPEFLIYFQGTGAADDSGLPNDRFFAVRPEGSVSTLKIQRTERGDSAVYLCASSSATLGNIQYFGAGTRLSVL.

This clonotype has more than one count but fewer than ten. CDR3 sequence reads: CATSSQGENEKLFF. CDR3 in DNA: TGTGCCACCAGCTCCCAGGGGGAGAATGAAAAACTGTTTTTT. The chain joins TRBV15 to TRBJ1-4; 7 bases fit TRBD1. The CDR3 has 14 residues. V gave up 5 bases and J gave up 5 bases; unmatched junction bases: 5. Looked up from germline, CDR1 is LNHNV and CDR2 is YYDKDF (reference sequence).

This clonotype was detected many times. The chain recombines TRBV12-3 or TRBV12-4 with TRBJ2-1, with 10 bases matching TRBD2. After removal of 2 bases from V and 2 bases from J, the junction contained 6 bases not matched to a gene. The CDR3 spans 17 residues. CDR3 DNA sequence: TGTGCCAGCAGTTTAATAGCGGGAGGTCCCCCCTACAATGAGCAGTTCTTC. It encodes CASSLIAGGPPYNEQFF.

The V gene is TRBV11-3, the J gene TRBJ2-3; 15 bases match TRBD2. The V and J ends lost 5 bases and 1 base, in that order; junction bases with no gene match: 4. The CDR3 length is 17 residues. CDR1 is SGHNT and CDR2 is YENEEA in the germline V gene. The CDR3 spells CASSTRTSGRGTDTQYF. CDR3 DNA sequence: TGTGCCAGCAGCACCCGGACTAGCGGGAGGGGCACAGATACGCAGTATTTT.

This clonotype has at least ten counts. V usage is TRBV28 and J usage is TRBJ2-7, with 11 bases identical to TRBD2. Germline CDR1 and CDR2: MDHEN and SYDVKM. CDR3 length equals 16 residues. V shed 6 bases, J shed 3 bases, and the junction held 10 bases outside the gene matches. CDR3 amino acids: CASSPGSGRAVYEQYF. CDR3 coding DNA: TGTGCCAGCAGCCCGGGTAGCGGGAGGGCCGTCTACGAGCAGTACTTC.

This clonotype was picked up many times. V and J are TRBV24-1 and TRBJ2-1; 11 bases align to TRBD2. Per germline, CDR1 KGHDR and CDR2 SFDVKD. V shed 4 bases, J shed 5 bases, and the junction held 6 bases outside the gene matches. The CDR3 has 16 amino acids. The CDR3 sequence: CATSETSGIQDNEQFF. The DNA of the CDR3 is TGTGCCACCAGTGAGACTAGCGGGATACAGGACAATGAGCAGTTCTTC.

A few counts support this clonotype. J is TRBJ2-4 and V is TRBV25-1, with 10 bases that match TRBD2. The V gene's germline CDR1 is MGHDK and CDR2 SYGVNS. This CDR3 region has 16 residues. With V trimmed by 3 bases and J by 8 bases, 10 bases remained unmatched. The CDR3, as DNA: TGTGCCAGCAGTGACCCTAGGACCGGGACTAGCGACATTCAGTACTTC. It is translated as CASSDPRTGTSDIQYF. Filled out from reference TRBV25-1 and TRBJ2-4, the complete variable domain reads EADIYQTPRYLVIGTGKKITLECSQTMGHDKMYWYQQDPGMELHLIHYSYGVNSTEKGDLSSESTVSRIRTEHFPLTLESARPSHTSQYLCASSDPRTGTSDIQYFGAGTRLSVL.

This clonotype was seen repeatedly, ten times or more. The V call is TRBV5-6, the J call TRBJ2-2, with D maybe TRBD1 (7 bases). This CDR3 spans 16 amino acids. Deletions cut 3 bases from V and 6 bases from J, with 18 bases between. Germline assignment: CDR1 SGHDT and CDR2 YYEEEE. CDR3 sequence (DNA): TGTGCCAGCAGCTCAATCCTGGACAGGAGGGCCGGGGAGCTGTTTTTT. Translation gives CASSSILDRRAGELFF.

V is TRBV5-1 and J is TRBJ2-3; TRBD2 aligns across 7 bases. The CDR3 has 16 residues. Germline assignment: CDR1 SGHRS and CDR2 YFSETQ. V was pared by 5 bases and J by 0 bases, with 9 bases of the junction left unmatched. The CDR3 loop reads CASRPGSGTSTDTQYF. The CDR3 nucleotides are TGCGCCAGCAGACCCGGAAGCGGGACTAGCACAGATACGCAGTATTTT.

The CDR3 nucleotides read TGTGCCAGCAGTTCAGATAGCGGGAGCCGGCAGTTCTTC. It specifies CASSSDSGSRQFF. The chain carries TRBV12-3 or TRBV12-4 and TRBJ2-1; 9 nucleotides line up with TRBD2. The CDR3 has 13 amino acids. The ends lost 4 bases at V and 12 bases at J; junction bases unmatched: 7.

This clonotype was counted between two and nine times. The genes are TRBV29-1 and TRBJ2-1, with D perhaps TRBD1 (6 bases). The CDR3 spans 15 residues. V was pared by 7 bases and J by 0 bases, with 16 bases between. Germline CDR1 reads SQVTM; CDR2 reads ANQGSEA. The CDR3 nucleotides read TGCAGCGGCTGGGGGCGGGCTAGCTCCTACAATGAGCAGTTCTTC. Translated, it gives CSGWGRASSYNEQFF.

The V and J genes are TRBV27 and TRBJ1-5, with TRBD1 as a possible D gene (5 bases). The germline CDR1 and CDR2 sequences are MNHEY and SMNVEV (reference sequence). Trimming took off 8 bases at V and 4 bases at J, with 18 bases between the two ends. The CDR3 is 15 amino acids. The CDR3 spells CASRPQGRVNQPQHF. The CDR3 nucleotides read TGTGCCAGCCGTCCCCAGGGCCGGGTGAATCAGCCCCAGCATTTT.

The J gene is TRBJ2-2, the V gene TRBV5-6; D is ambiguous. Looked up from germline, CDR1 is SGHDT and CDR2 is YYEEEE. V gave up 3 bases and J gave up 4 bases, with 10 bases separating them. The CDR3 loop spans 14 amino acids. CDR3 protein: CASSSVLSTGELFF. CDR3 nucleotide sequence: TGTGCCAGCAGCTCGGTACTTTCCACCGGGGAGCTGTTTTTT.

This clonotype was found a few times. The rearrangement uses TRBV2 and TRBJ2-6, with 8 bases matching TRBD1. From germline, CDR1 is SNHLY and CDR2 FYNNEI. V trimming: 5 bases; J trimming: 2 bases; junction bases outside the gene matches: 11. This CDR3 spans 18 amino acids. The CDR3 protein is CASSHPRQGFPGANVLTF. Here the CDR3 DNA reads TGTGCCAGCAGTCACCCGCGACAGGGGTTCCCTGGGGCCAACGTCCTGACTTTC.

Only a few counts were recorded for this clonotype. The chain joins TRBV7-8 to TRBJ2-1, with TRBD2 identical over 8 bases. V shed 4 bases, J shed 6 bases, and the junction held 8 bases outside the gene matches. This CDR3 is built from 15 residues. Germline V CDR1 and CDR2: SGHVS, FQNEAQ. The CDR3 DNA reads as TGTGCCAGCAGCTCCAAGCGGACTAGCCCCAATGAGCAGTTCTTC. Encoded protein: CASSSKRTSPNEQFF.